One and the same sample provided the 19 T cell receptor beta chains below, sequenced in a study of patients and donors after allogeneic stem cell transplantation. From the RT-PCR reads, TCRdb called clonotypes with MiXCR, one entry per CDR3 protein. Of more than 850,000 distinct CDR3 sequences detected, roughly 18% appear once; the ten largest clones hold under 6.5%. Sequencing used blood, either unsorted or a sorted T cell fraction (not recorded which). Receptors were obtained from a human donor who was either an allogeneic HSCT recipient or a stem cell or donor lymphocyte infusion donor (not recorded which). It is not recorded whose cells these are; they may come from a transplant donor.

This clonotype was picked up a small number of times. This sequence joins TRBV20-1 and TRBJ2-3; 7 nucleotides align to TRBD1. Trimming cost V 5 bases and J 5 bases; bases outside gene matches: 10. Germline-derived CDR1 and CDR2 are DFQATT and SNEGSKA (reference sequence). This CDR3 has 14 amino acids. The CDR3 coding sequence is TGCAGTGCTCCAGGGGGTGCGGGTGGAGATACGCAGTATTTT. It codes for CSAPGGAGGDTQYF.

The chain couples TRBV25-1 to TRBJ2-5, with D possibly being TRBD1 (6 bases). The V and J ends lost 7 bases and 7 bases respectively, with 25 bases between them. The CDR3 loop spans 16 amino acids. Germline CDR1 MGHDK, CDR2 SYGVNS. This CDR3 is CASIGRDTTEFGTQYF. In nucleotides, the CDR3 is TGTGCCAGCATCGGCCGGGACACAACGGAGTTCGGGACCCAGTACTTC.

In its sample, this clonotype was seen a few times. The J gene is TRBJ1-1, the V gene TRBV12-3 or TRBV12-4, with no clear D. The CDR3 runs 15 residues. Trimming pared 3 bases from V and 4 bases from J, leaving 15 bases between. The CDR3 region is CASSFRLVRATEAFF. The CDR3 region has the DNA TGTGCCAGCAGTTTTCGGCTAGTGAGGGCCACTGAAGCTTTCTTT.

The V call is TRBV30, the J call TRBJ1-6, with a tentative D call TRBD1 (6 bases). The V end was cut by 7 bases, the J end by 10 bases, with 20 bases between. The germline gives CDR1 GTSNPN, CDR2 SVGIG (reference sequence). The CDR3 runs 14 residues. The CDR3 nucleotides read TGTGCCTCCGAAAAAGGCACAGGGAGATCACCCCTCCACTTT. Residues: CASEKGTGRSPLHF. The full variable domain, with the rest looked up from reference TRBV30 and TRBJ1-6, is SQTIHQWPATLVQPVGSPLSLECTVEGTSNPNLYWYRQAAGRGLQLLFYSVGIGQISSEVPQNLSASRPQDRQFILSSKKLLLSDSGFYLCASEKGTGRSPLHFGNGTRLTVT.

This clonotype appeared many times. Sequence at one end of the junction differs from germline and may be a read error. This chain connects TRBV5-6 to TRBJ2-5; no firm D call. Germline CDR1 and CDR2: SGHDT and YYEEEE. The CDR3 extends over 13 amino acids. The CDR3 region has the DNA TGTGCCAGCAGCTTAAACCCCCAAGGGACCCAGTACTTC. This sequence encodes CASSLNPQGTQYF.

This clonotype was detected a few times. CDR3 amino acids: CASSSSAAPTGELFF. In DNA form, the CDR3 reads TGTGCCAGCAGTTCCAGCGCGGCGCCCACCGGGGAGCTGTTTTTT. J is TRBJ2-2 and V is TRBV7-2; the D is unclear. Germline V gene data show CDR1 as SGHTA and CDR2 as FQGNSA. With 6 bases removed from V and 4 bases from J, the gap between germline ends came to 15 bases. CDR3 size: 15 residues.

V gene TRBV20-1 combines with J gene TRBJ2-3; 9 nucleotides match TRBD2. Trimming cost V 6 bases and J 0 bases; bases outside gene matches: 13. CDR1 is DFQATT and CDR2 is SNEGSKA in the germline V gene (reference sequence). The CDR3 extends over 17 amino acids. DNA for the CDR3: TGCAGTGCCTCGGGTAGCGGGGGTGACCTTAGCACAGATACGCAGTATTTT. It specifies CSASGSGGDLSTDTQYF.

This clonotype turned up a few times. This rearrangement joins TRBV24-1 to TRBJ2-1; D uncertain. Trimming took off 1 base at V and 12 bases at J, with 18 bases between the two ends. The germline V gene encodes CDR1 KGHDR and CDR2 SFDVKD. This CDR3 spans 15 amino acids. This CDR3 is CATSDFGELRRGQFF. As DNA, the CDR3 is TGTGCCACCAGTGATTTTGGTGAGTTACGGCGAGGGCAGTTCTTC.

The V call is TRBV7-3, the J call TRBJ2-5; unclear D gene. The CDR3 is 13 residues long. Germline assignment: CDR1 SGHTA and CDR2 FQGTGA. V was trimmed by 0 bases and J by 5 bases, leaving 7 bases between them. CDR3 region: CASSLTVVETQYF. The CDR3 DNA reads TGTGCCAGCAGCTTAACAGTGGTGGAGACCCAGTACTTC.

This clonotype appeared many times. The CDR3 region is CASSRRTVGKNIQYF. Written as DNA, the CDR3 is TGTGCCAGCAGCCGCAGGACAGTGGGGAAAAACATTCAGTACTTC. The chain carries TRBV12-3 or TRBV12-4 and TRBJ2-4; D is possibly TRBD1 (6 bases). CDR3 size: 15 residues. V dropped 6 bases and J dropped 4 bases, with 16 bases sitting between them.

The V and J genes are TRBV30 and TRBJ2-3; D ambiguous. Germline V lookup: CDR1 GTSNPN, CDR2 SVGIG (reference sequence). Trimming shortened V by 1 base and J by 5 bases, and 4 bases separated the two germline ends. The CDR3 runs to 11 residues. This CDR3 reads CAWSAVDTQYF. Here the CDR3 DNA reads TGTGCCTGGAGTGCCGTAGATACGCAGTATTTT.

This clonotype was found a few times. V gene TRBV5-6 combines with J gene TRBJ1-1; D gene uncertain. In germline, CDR1 is SGHDT, CDR2 YYEEEE. This CDR3 region has 14 residues. V lost 3 bases, J lost 5 bases, and 14 bases lay in between. DNA of the CDR3: TGTGCCAGCAGCTCGAGGGAGGCCCGTACTGAAGCTTTCTTT. Translated: CASSSREARTEAFF.

The CDR3 sequence is CAIAGSTDTQYF. CDR3 coding DNA: TGTGCCATCGCCGGGAGCACAGATACGCAGTATTTT. The rearrangement links TRBV24-1 to TRBJ2-3, with D unclear. Trimming removed 11 bases at V and 0 bases at J, with 8 bases between. This CDR3 is 12 amino acids long. Germline loops: CDR1 KGHDR, CDR2 SFDVKD.

A few counts support this clonotype. The V gene is TRBV12-3 or TRBV12-4, the J gene TRBJ2-7; no firm D call. V was shortened by 5 bases and J by 1 base, with 18 bases between the two germline ends. This CDR3 is built from 16 residues. CDR3 protein: CASSGPGTAGSYEQYF. CDR3 bases: TGTGCCAGCAGTGGACCCGGAACTGCCGGGTCCTACGAGCAGTACTTC.

V and J are TRBV13 and TRBJ2-2; D remains unclear. Germline loops: CDR1 PRHDT, CDR2 FYEKMQ (reference sequence). CDR3 length: 12 amino acids. V shed 5 bases and J shed 7 bases, with 8 bases lying between them. CDR3 residues: CASSRAVGELFF. The DNA for the CDR3 is TGTGCCAGCAGCCGAGCTGTCGGGGAGCTGTTTTTT.

This chain connects TRBV5-1 to TRBJ2-1; D tentatively reads TRBD1 or TRBD2 (5 bases each). Looked up from germline, CDR1 is SGHRS and CDR2 is YFSETQ. Trimming left V 8 bases short and J 6 bases short, with 18 bases between. The CDR3 has 14 amino acids. CDR3 nucleotides: TGCGCCAGTAGCCTCGGGACCAAAGTCAATGAGCAGTTCTTC. It specifies CASSLGTKVNEQFF.

This clonotype was recorded a few times. In nucleotides, the CDR3 is TGCGCCAGCAGCCAAGGCTTCATTGTACCCCCCCAGCAGTTCTTC. Translation gives CASSQGFIVPPQQFF. This chain connects TRBV4-1 to TRBJ2-1, with D hard to call. V lost 1 base to trimming and J lost 11 bases, with 18 bases between them. Germline loops: CDR1 MGHRA, CDR2 YSYEKL. This CDR3 region has 15 residues.

The table lists this clonotype with a few counts. The gene calls are TRBV12-3 or TRBV12-4 and TRBJ2-2, with TRBD2 matching 11 bases. CDR3 length: 14 amino acids. The junction had 4 bases not matched to a gene; V was cut back by 5 bases and J by 8 bases. DNA for the CDR3: TGTGCCAGCAGTCGACTAGCGGGAAAAGGGGAGCTGTTTTTT. It translates to CASSRLAGKGELFF.

The V call is TRBV3-1, the J call TRBJ2-7; no clear D. The CDR3 totals 15 residues. Trimming removed 1 base from V and 6 bases from J, with 16 bases in between. The germline CDR1 and CDR2 sequences are LGHDT and YNNKEL (reference sequence). For the CDR3, the DNA is TGTGCCAGCAGCCAAGTCGGGCACGTATTCCTCGAGCAGTACTTC. Translation gives CASSQVGHVFLEQYF.